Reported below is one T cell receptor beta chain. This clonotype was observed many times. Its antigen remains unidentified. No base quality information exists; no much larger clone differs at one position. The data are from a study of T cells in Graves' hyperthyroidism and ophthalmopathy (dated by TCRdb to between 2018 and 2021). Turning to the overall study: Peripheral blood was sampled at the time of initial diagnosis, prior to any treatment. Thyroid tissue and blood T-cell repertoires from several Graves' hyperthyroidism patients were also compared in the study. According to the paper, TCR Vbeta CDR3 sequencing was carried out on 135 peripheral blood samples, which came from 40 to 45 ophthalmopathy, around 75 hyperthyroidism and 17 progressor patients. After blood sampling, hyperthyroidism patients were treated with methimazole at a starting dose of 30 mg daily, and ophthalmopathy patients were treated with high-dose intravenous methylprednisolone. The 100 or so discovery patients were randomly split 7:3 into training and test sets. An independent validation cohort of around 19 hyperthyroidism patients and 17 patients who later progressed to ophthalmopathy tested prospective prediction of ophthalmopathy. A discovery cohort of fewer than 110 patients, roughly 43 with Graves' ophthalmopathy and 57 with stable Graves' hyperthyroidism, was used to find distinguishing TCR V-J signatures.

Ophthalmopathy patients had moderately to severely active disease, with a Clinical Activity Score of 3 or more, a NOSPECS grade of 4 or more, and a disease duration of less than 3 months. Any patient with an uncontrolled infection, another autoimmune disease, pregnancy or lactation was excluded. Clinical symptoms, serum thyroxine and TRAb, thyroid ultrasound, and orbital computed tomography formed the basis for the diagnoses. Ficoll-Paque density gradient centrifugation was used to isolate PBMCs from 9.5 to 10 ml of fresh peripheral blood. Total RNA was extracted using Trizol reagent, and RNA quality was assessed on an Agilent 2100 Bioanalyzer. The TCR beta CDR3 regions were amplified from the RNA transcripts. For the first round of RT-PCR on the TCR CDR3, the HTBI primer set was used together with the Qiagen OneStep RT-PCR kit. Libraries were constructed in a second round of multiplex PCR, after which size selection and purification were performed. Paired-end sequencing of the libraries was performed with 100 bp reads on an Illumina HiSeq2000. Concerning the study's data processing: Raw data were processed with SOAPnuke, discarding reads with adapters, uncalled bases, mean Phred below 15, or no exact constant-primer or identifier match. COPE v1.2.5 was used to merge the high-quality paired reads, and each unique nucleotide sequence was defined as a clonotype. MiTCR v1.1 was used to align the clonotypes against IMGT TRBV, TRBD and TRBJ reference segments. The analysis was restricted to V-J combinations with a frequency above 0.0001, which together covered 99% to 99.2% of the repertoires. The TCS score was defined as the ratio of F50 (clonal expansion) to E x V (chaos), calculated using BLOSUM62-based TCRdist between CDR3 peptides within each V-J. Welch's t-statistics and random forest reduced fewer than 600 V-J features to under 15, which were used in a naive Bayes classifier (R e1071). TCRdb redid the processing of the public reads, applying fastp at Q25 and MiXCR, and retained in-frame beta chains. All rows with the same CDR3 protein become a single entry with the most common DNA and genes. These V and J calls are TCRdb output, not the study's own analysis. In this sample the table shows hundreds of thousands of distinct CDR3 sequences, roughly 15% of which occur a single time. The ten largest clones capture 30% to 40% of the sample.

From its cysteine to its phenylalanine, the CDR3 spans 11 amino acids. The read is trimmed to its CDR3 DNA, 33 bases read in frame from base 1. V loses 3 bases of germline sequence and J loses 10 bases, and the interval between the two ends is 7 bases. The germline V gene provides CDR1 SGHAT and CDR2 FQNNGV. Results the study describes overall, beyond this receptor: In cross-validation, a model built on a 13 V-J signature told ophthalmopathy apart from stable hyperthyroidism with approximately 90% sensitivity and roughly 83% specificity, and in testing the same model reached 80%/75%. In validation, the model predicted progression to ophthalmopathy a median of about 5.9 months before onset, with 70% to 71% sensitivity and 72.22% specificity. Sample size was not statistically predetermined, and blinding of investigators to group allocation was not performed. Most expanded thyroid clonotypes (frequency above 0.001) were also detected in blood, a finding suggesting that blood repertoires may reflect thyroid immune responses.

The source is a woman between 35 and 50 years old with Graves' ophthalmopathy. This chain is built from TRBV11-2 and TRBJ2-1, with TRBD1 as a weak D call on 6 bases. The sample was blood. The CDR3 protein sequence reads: CASSLDSEQFF. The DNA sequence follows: TGTGCCAGCAGCTTGGACAGCGAGCAGTTCTTC.